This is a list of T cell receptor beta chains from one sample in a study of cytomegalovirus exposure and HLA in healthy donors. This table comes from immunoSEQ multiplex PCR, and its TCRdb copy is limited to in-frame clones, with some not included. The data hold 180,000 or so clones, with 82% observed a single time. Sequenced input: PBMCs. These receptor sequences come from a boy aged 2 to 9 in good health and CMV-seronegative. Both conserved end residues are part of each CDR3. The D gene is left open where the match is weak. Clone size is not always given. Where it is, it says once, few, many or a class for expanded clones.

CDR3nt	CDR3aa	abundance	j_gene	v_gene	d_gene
TGCGCCAGCAGCCAAACTAGCGGGAGCACAGATACGCAGTATTTT	CASSQTSGSTDTQYF	-	TRBJ2-3	TRBV4-3	TRBD2
TGTTCCAGCAGCTTAACCCAGGGGGGCTACACCTTC	CSSSLTQGGYTF	-	TRBJ1-2	TRBV7-9	-
TGTGCCAGCAGTTTTGGGTTGGCGGCGACCTACGAGCAGTACTTC	CASSFGLAATYEQYF	-	TRBJ2-7	TRBV27	-
TGTGCCAGCATCCGGACAGGGCGGAACTTC	CASIRTGRNF	-	TRBJ2-7	TRBV27	TRBD1
TGCGCCAGCAGCTCTATCCCGGGGGGACGGTCATACGAGCAGTACTTC	CASSSIPGGRSYEQYF	-	TRBJ2-7	TRBV5-1	TRBD2
TGTGCCAGCAGCCCCTTATCCGGGACTGAGGACCAAAATACGCAGTATTTT	CASSPLSGTEDQNTQYF	few	TRBJ2-3	TRBV13	-
TGTGCCAGCAGTGGGACAGGGACGTTTGGCGAAAAACTGTTTTTT	CASSGTGTFGEKLFF	-	TRBJ1-4	TRBV6-1	TRBD1
TGTGCCAGCAGCTTGAGCGGGGGATCCTACAATGAGCAGTTCTTC	CASSLSGGSYNEQFF	-	TRBJ2-1	TRBV7-2	TRBD2
TGTGCCAGCAGCACGGGAGGCTCTGGAAACACCATATATTTT	CASSTGGSGNTIYF	-	TRBJ1-3	TRBV9	-
TGTGCCAGCAGTGAGGTGACAGGGGAAAGGGAGCAGTACTTC	CASSEVTGEREQYF	-	TRBJ2-7	TRBV6-1	TRBD1
TGTGCCAGCAGCTTCTTCGGAGGGAAAGGCTACACCTTC	CASSFFGGKGYTF	-	TRBJ1-2	TRBV5-4	-
TGTGCCACCAGCACCGTACAAGTGTTGAACACTGAAGCTTTCTTT	CATSTVQVLNTEAFF	-	TRBJ1-1	TRBV15	-
TGTGCCAGCAGCCAAACGGCGGTCCCCCGGTACTTC	CASSQTAVPRYF	-	TRBJ2-7	TRBV14	-
TGTGCCAGCAGCCCGCCGGGAGTATTGAATTCACCCCTCCACTTT	CASSPPGVLNSPLHF	-	TRBJ1-6	TRBV7-9	-
TGTGCCAGCAGTCTCTCCCCCACTCTCTATGGCTACACCTTC	CASSLSPTLYGYTF	-	TRBJ1-2	TRBV27	-
TGCAGCGTTGAAGGCCTCGGTCTGAACACTGAAGCTTTCTTT	CSVEGLGLNTEAFF	-	TRBJ1-1	TRBV29-1	-
TGTGCCAGCAGCTTCCCCCTGGGCGATGAAAAACTGTTTTTT	CASSFPLGDEKLFF	few	TRBJ1-4	TRBV11-2	-
TGTGCCAGCAGCCGAGTGGGCGGGGGATCCTACGAGCAGTACTTC	CASSRVGGGSYEQYF	-	TRBJ2-7	TRBV7-2	TRBD2
TGCGCCAGCAGCTTCCCCGCCAGGCTGAACACTGAAGCTTTCTTT	CASSFPARLNTEAFF	-	TRBJ1-1	TRBV5-1	-
TGTGCCAGCAGCGCCAGACTAGGGGCTAGCACAGATACGCAGTATTTT	CASSARLGASTDTQYF	few	TRBJ2-3	TRBV9	-
TGTGCCAGCAGTGGGACGGGAGCTTCTGGAAACACCATATATTTT	CASSGTGASGNTIYF	-	TRBJ1-3	TRBV6-5	-
TGTGCCAGCAGCTTACTCGCGGGGGGCCGCCACCGCTACGAGCAGTACTTC	CASSLLAGGRHRYEQYF	-	TRBJ2-7	TRBV7-2	TRBD2
TGTGCCAGCAGCTTCCGGAGCGCAAACTATGGCTACACCTTC	CASSFRSANYGYTF	once	TRBJ1-2	TRBV5-6	-
TGTGCCAGCAGGGGACAGGAATCCTTTTCACCCCTCCACTTT	CASRGQESFSPLHF	-	TRBJ1-6	TRBV27	TRBD1
TGTGCCAGCAGCCGGGGGACTAGCGGGTGGGGAGGTGAGCAGTTCTTC	CASSRGTSGWGGEQFF	-	TRBJ2-1	TRBV7-9	TRBD2
TGTGCCAGCAGCATATTAGCGGGAAGCACAGATACGCAGTATTTT	CASSILAGSTDTQYF	-	TRBJ2-3	TRBV7-2	TRBD2
TGCGCCAGCAGCCCGACAGGGACCAGCAATCAGCCCCAGCATTTT	CASSPTGTSNQPQHF	-	TRBJ1-5	TRBV5-1	TRBD1
TGTGCCAGCAGTGACCAAGGACAGGCTTTGAATGAGCAGTTCTTC	CASSDQGQALNEQFF	few	TRBJ2-1	TRBV25-1	TRBD1
TGTGCCAGCAGCAAAAGGGGGAACTATGGCTACACCTTC	CASSKRGNYGYTF	-	TRBJ1-2	TRBV5-8	-
TGTGCCAGCAGCCCCAGGGGGTACCGAGGAGATACGCAGTATTTT	CASSPRGYRGDTQYF	-	TRBJ2-3	TRBV7-9	TRBD1
TGTGCCAGCAGTGAAGAAAGCGCAGAAGATACGCAGTATTTT	CASSEESAEDTQYF	-	TRBJ2-3	TRBV6-4	-
TGTGCCAGCTCGGGGGGGGCGGTCACTGAAGCTTTCTTT	CASSGGAVTEAFF	-	TRBJ1-1	TRBV7-2	-
TGTGCCAGCAGCCGGACAGGGGCTGGAAACACCATATATTTT	CASSRTGAGNTIYF	few	TRBJ1-3	TRBV5-6	TRBD1
TGTGCCAGCTGCCAGACTAGCGGGGGCCCCTACGAGCAGTACTTC	CASCQTSGGPYEQYF	once	TRBJ2-7	TRBV7-2	TRBD2
TGTGCCAGCAGCCACGTGAGGGGGCTGGGGAAGACTGAAGCTTTCTTT	CASSHVRGLGKTEAFF	-	TRBJ1-1	TRBV5-6	TRBD1
TGCGCCAGCAGCCAAGGTATGAACACTGAAGCTTTCTTT	CASSQGMNTEAFF	-	TRBJ1-1	TRBV4-1	-
TGTGCCAGCTCACCTACCGGACAGGGGAAATACGAGCAGTACTTC	CASSPTGQGKYEQYF	-	TRBJ2-7	TRBV18	TRBD1
TGTGCAAGTCGCTCGCCGGCCGGGTCGTACTTC	CASRSPAGSYF	-	TRBJ2-7	TRBV12-2	-
TGTGCCAGCAGGGCGACAGGGCCCTATGGCTACACCTTC	CASRATGPYGYTF	-	TRBJ1-2	TRBV27	TRBD1
TGTGCCAGCAGCTTGGGTGACAGGCTCCAAGAGACCCAGTACTTC	CASSLGDRLQETQYF	-	TRBJ2-5	TRBV5-6	-
TGTGCCAGTAGTACCGGACAGGGAGGGGTTGGGTCTCAGCCCCAGCATTTT	CASSTGQGGVGSQPQHF	-	TRBJ1-5	TRBV19	TRBD1
TGCGCCAGCAGCCAAACAGGTCGGCATACCTACAATGAGCAGTTCTTC	CASSQTGRHTYNEQFF	-	TRBJ2-1	TRBV4-1	-
TGTGCCAGCAGCCTTGAACAGGGGCACGAATTTACGCAGTATTTT	CASSLEQGHEFTQYF	-	TRBJ2-3	TRBV5-4	TRBD1
TGTGCCAGCAGCTCTCCGGGACTAGCGAGTGATACGCAGTATTTT	CASSSPGLASDTQYF	few	TRBJ2-3	TRBV7-3	TRBD2
TGTGCCAGCAGTGGCAGCGGGGGCTACAACACCGGGGAGCTGTTTTTT	CASSGSGGYNTGELFF	-	TRBJ2-2	TRBV9	TRBD2
TGTGCCAGCAGTTACCATGGAGCTAACTATGGCTACACCTTC	CASSYHGANYGYTF	-	TRBJ1-2	TRBV6-5	-
TGCGCCAGCAGCCCGGACAGTTATTACTCTGGAAACACCATATATTTT	CASSPDSYYSGNTIYF	-	TRBJ1-3	TRBV4-3	-
TGTGCCAGCAGCGTAGAACCAGTTGTGAACACTGAAGCTTTCTTT	CASSVEPVVNTEAFF	once	TRBJ1-1	TRBV9	-
TGTGCCTGGAGTGTACAGGAGGGAACTGAAGCTTTCTTT	CAWSVQEGTEAFF	-	TRBJ1-1	TRBV30	-
TGTGCCAGTAGTATAGTCGGGAGTCGGCCCCAGCATTTT	CASSIVGSRPQHF	-	TRBJ1-5	TRBV19	-
TGTGCTAGCAGCGAGACCGCAGGTCCGGAGACCCAGTACTTC	CASSETAGPETQYF	-	TRBJ2-5	TRBV7-7	-
TGTGCCAGCAGCCTGACGGGGTATAGCAATCAGCCCCAGCATTTT	CASSLTGYSNQPQHF	-	TRBJ1-5	TRBV9	-
TGTGCCAGCAGCTTAGCCGGGGAGAACTATGGCTACACCTTC	CASSLAGENYGYTF	-	TRBJ1-2	TRBV7-8	-